The clone carrying this T cell receptor (beta chain) was observed at least ten times. As yet, its antigen is unknown. TCRdb passed the 5' RACE reads through MiXCR, listing each CDR3 protein once. The table lists 39,000 or so distinct CDR3 sequences, around 10% of them singletons. This sample was taken from a study of CD8 T cells in ankylosing spondylitis. The CDR3 length is 13 residues. With 2 bases removed from V and 5 bases from J, the gap between germline ends came to 10 bases. Germline lookup yields CDR1 MNHEY and CDR2 SMNVEV (reference sequence). Overall study results and limits: The authors found the disease-linked clones to be CD8+ and relatively rare in peripheral blood. One TCR beta motif, made up of roughly 8 highly homologous variants, appeared characteristic of ankylosing spondylitis blood.

The chain has TRBV27 and TRBJ2-7; no definite D call. The TCR sequence derives from a male donor with ankylosing spondylitis or in good health (not recorded which). Sequencing used blood, either unsorted or a sorted T cell fraction (not recorded which). This chain's CDR3 is CASSLRQPDEQYF. The CDR3 DNA follows: TGTGCCAGCAGTTTACGCCAGCCTGACGAGCAGTACTTC.